This T cell receptor beta chain was recovered during a study of T cells in Graves' hyperthyroidism and ophthalmopathy (dated by TCRdb to the late 2010s). At the level of the whole study: TCR V-J signatures able to tell the groups apart were searched for in a discovery cohort of 100 patients, of whom around 42 had Graves' ophthalmopathy and roughly 58 had stable Graves' hyperthyroidism. The paper reports TCR Vbeta CDR3 sequencing of roughly 140 peripheral blood samples: around 41 ophthalmopathy, fewer than 85 hyperthyroidism and some 17 progressor patients. The 100 discovery patients were randomly divided into training and test sets at a 7:3 ratio. Following sampling, methimazole starting at 30 mg daily was given to hyperthyroidism patients, and high-dose intravenous methylprednisolone was given to ophthalmopathy patients. Prospective prediction of ophthalmopathy was tested in an independent validation cohort of approximately 19 hyperthyroidism patients and 17 patients who later progressed to ophthalmopathy. In roughly six Graves' hyperthyroidism patients, the study also compared T-cell repertoires from thyroid tissue with T-cell repertoires from blood. What the study reported, not specific to this receptor: Sample size was not statistically predetermined, and investigators were not blinded to group allocation. During validation, the model predicted progression to ophthalmopathy a median of approximately six months ahead of onset, with approximately 70% sensitivity and roughly 72% specificity. Most expanded thyroid clonotypes (frequency above 0.001) were also detected in blood, suggesting blood repertoires may reflect thyroid immune responses. A 13 V-J signature model separated ophthalmopathy from stable hyperthyroidism, with over 85% sensitivity and roughly 84% specificity in cross-validation and 80%/75% in testing.

V is clipped by 0 bases and J by 1 base, and the sequence between their germline boundaries is 10 bases long. Based on the germline V gene, the CDR1 and CDR2 sequences are MNHEY and SVGAGI. Inclusive of the bounding cysteine and phenylalanine, the CDR3 is 16 residues long. Only the CDR3 DNA stays, 48 bases, in frame from base 1. Amplification of TCR beta CDR3 regions was carried out from RNA transcripts. A first-round RT-PCR of the TCR CDR3 used the HTBI primer set with the Qiagen OneStep RT-PCR kit. Libraries were constructed in a second round of multiplex PCR, after which size selection and purification were carried out. Paired-end sequencing of the libraries was performed with 100 bp reads on an Illumina HiSeq2000. The published analysis was carried out like this. Raw data were processed with SOAPnuke, discarding reads with adapters, uncalled bases, mean Phred below 15, or no exact constant-primer or identifier match. High-quality paired reads were merged using COPE v1.2.5, and each unique nucleotide sequence was defined as a clonotype. MiTCR v1.1 was used to align clonotypes to the IMGT TRBV, TRBD and TRBJ reference segments. The analysis was restricted to V-J combinations with a frequency above 0.0001, which together covered approximately 99% of the repertoires. A TCS score was defined as the ratio of F50 (clonal expansion) to E x V (chaos), with BLOSUM62-based TCRdist applied between CDR3 peptides within each V-J. Welch's t-statistics and random forest reduced roughly 540 V-J features to 10 to 15, which were used in a naive Bayes classifier (R e1071). In-frame beta chains were kept once TCRdb had trimmed the public reads at Q25 with fastp and called clones with MiXCR. Each record represents a unique CDR3 protein, reported with the most common genes and DNA among its rows. Here the V and J calls rest on TCRdb's processing, not on the authors' analysis. Present in this sample are 600,000 or so distinct CDR3 sequences, about 45% of which were seen just once. Clones ranked in the top ten supply roughly 8.2% of the sample.

This clonotype has just a few counts. Its antigen is currently not known. Base-call qualities are not available, and no considerably larger clone is one nucleotide away. Stable Graves' hyperthyroidism was defined as the absence of progression to ophthalmopathy over 18 months of follow-up. Hyperthyroidism patients were newly diagnosed, had a disease duration of under 2 months, and were aged 18 to 65 years. Exclusion was applied to patients with uncontrolled infections, other autoimmune diseases, pregnancy or lactation. Diagnoses were established on the basis of clinical symptoms, serum thyroxine and TRAb, thyroid ultrasound, and orbital computed tomography. Trizol reagent was used to extract total RNA, and RNA quality was then checked on an Agilent 2100 Bioanalyzer.

The TCR comes from a woman under 30 with Graves' hyperthyroidism. Donor details come from another sample of the same person, matched by shared clones. Sequences were obtained from peripheral blood or thyroid tissue (not recorded which). The receptor chain draws on TRBV6-5 and TRBJ1-5; the D segment cannot be called with confidence. The CDR3 sequence is CASSYSIRWSNQPQHF. The bases are TGTGCCAGCAGTTACTCGATACGATGGAGCAATCAGCCCCAGCATTTT.